This T cell receptor beta chain was captured in a study of identifying expanded T cells in peripheral blood. Generated by immunoSEQ multiplex PCR, the TCRdb table keeps only in-frame clones and is missing some. The repertoire holds 75,000 to 95,000 clones, with approximately 91% as singletons. General study points: Variance in clone template counts between roughly 2-week samples significantly increased with total template count across all healthy donors.

This CDR3 contains 13 residues. CDR1 and CDR2 from the germline V gene are SGHNT and YYREEE (reference sequence). Healthy donors had no documented immune events, such as infections, while sampled. As for this clone: Its antigen is unknown. A read error may account for a junction end that differs from germline.

This rearrangement joins TRBV5-4 to TRBJ2-7; 7 bases agree with TRBD1. The material sequenced was blood. The source of this sequence is a person aged 18-70 years in good health. The DNA of the CDR3 is TGCGCCAGCAGCCACGACAGGGCACACGAGCAGTACTTC. This translates into CASSHDRAHEQYF.